Following are 3 T cell receptor beta chains from one sample sequenced in a study of T-cell memory formation after mild COVID-19. TCRdb called the 5' RACE reads again in MiXCR, with one record for every CDR3 protein. The sample has under 250,000 distinct CDR3 sequences, approximately 15% seen once. Sequences were obtained from PBMCs or a T cell subset sorted from them (not recorded which). Every receptor here comes from an adult woman who had mild COVID-19 (a few samples of this study predate the infection). Cell type and time point are not known.

The rearrangement links TRBV2 to TRBJ2-7, with 7 bases matching TRBD2. Looked up from germline, CDR1 is SNHLY and CDR2 is FYNNEI. This CDR3 contains 15 residues. Losses at the gene ends were 6 bases for V and 7 bases for J; bases not matched to a gene: 15. The CDR3: CASSYEAGSGIEQYF. The CDR3, as DNA: TGTGCCAGCAGCTACGAAGCGGGGTCGGGGATTGAGCAGTACTTC. Combining the CDR3 with reference TRBV2 and TRBJ2-7 gives the whole variable domain EPEVTQTPSHQVTQMGQEVILRCVPISNHLYFYWYRQILGQKVEFLVSFYNNEISEKSEIFDDQFSVERPDGSNFTLKIRSTKLEDSAMYFCASSYEAGSGIEQYFGPGTRLTVT.

V gene TRBV11-2 combines with J gene TRBJ1-1; the D gene is possibly TRBD1 (6 bases). V was cut by 2 bases and J by 6 bases, with 13 bases left in between. CDR1 and CDR2 from the germline V gene are SGHAT and FQNNGV. This CDR3 is built from 14 residues. CDR3 in DNA: TGTGCCAGCAGCTTATTCTCCGGGGGCCCTGAAGCTTTCTTT. Its protein product is CASSLFSGGPEAFF.

This clonotype was counted a few times. J is TRBJ1-1 and V is TRBV7-9; tentatively, D is TRBD1 (6 bases). The CDR3 spans 15 residues. Germline values: CDR1 SEHNR, CDR2 FQNEAQ (reference sequence). Trimming pared 5 bases from V and 5 bases from J, leaving 18 bases between. DNA of the CDR3: TGTGCCAGCAGCCGATCACAGGGCCTGAGAACTGAAGCTTTCTTT. It yields the protein CASSRSQGLRTEAFF.